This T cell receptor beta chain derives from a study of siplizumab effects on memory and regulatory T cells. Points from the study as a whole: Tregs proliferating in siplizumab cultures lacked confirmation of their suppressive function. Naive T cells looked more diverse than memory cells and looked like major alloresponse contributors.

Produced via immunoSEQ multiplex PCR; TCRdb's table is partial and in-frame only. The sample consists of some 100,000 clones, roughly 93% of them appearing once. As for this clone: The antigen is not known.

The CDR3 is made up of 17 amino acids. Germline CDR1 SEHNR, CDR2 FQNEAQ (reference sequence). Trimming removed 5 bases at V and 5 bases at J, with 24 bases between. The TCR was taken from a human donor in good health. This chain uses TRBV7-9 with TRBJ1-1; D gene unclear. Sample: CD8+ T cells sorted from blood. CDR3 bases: TGTGCCAGCAGCCCACCCTTCGGGCTCGCCTTGGGGACTGAAGCTTTCTTT. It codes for CASSPPFGLALGTEAFF. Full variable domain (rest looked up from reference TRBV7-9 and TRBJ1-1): DTGVSQNPRHKITKRGQNVTFRCDPISEHNRLYWYRQTLGQGPEFLTYFQNEAQLEKSRLLSDRFSAERPKGSFSTLEIQRTEQGDSAMYLCASSPPFGLALGTEAFFGQGTRLTVV.